The clone carrying this T cell receptor (beta chain) appeared a few times. Per the original methods: Counts of TCRs in each sample centred on a median of approximately 100,000 and extended from about 24,000 to 680,000. TCRdb re-analysed the RACE reads in MiXCR, keeping a single row per CDR3 protein. The authors' filters were not applied to this entry. The repertoire holds a few hundred thousand distinct CDR3 sequences, roughly 5% seen once, with under 3% in the top ten. CDR1 and CDR2 from the germline V gene are SGHTA and FQGNSA. V shed 5 bases, J shed 10 bases, and the junction held 16 bases outside the gene matches. The CDR3 is 17 amino acids. The time point: patch test 1, 2 weeks after DPC sensitization. Treatment noted: therapeutic diphenylcyclopropenone sensitization with weekly scalp DPC. The data originate from a study of human T cells and chemical hapten exposure. Study information: Patch tests put 0.01% DPC on the upper back, and the results were checked at 6 days.

This receptor was obtained from a woman aged 50 to 65 with alopecia areata. Some clones in this sample may be carry-over from other donors' samples. The rearrangement links TRBV7-2 to TRBJ2-1; 11 positions agree with TRBD2. Specimen: whole blood, collected in connection with sensitization to the hapten diphenylcyclopropenone (DPC). CDR3 residues: CASSPASLAGGPREQFF. Written as DNA, the CDR3 is TGTGCCAGCAGCCCAGCCTCCTTAGCGGGAGGGCCCAGGGAGCAGTTCTTC.